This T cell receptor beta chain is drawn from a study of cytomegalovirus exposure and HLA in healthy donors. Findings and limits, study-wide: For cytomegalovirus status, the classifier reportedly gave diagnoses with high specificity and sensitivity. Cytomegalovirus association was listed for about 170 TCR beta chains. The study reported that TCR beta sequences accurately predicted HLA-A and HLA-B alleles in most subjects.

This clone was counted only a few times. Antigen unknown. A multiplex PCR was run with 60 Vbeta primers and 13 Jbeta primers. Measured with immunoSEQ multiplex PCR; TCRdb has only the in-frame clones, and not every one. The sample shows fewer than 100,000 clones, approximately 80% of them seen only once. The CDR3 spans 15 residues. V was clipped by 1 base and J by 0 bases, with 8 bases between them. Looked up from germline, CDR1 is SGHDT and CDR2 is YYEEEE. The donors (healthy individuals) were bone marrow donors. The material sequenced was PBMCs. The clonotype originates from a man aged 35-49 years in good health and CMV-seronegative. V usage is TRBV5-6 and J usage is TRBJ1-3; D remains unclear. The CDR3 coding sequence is TGTGCCAGCAGCTTGAAGCTCCTCTCTGGAAACACCATATATTTT. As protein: CASSLKLLSGNTIYF.